The sequence of this T cell receptor beta chain was determined in a study of T cells of healthy individuals. A single record per CDR3 protein comes from TCRdb applying MiXCR to the 5' RACE reads. This repertoire shows roughly 87,000 distinct CDR3 sequences, 17% found once; its top ten account for roughly 6.1%. The CDR3 runs 14 residues. The V gene end was trimmed by 2 bases and the J gene end by 3 bases; junction bases not matched to a gene: 4. The germline V gene has CDR1 MNHEY and CDR2 SVGAGI. The table lists this clonotype with many counts. V gene TRBV6-5 combines with J gene TRBJ2-7; 7 bases agree with TRBD1. The source of this sequence is a human donor in good health. CDR3 in amino acids: CASSYGQDFYEQYF. The CDR3 bases are TGTGCCAGCAGTTACGGACAGGACTTCTACGAGCAGTACTTC.